This section outlines one TCR beta chain sequence together with its context. A single count supports this clone. Its antigen is not yet known. No much larger clone is present one base from it, and per-base qualities are unavailable. The CDR3, cysteine through phenylalanine, is 18 amino acids long. Just the 54-base CDR3 DNA is kept, in frame starting at base 1. Trimming accounts for 3 bases at V and 4 bases at J, while the number of junction bases matched to no gene is 8. Via the germline V gene, CDR1 is SGHRS and CDR2 YFSETQ. The library was built by means of the immunoSEQ multiplex PCR assay. For the multiplex PCR, a mixture combining 60 forward primers for TCR Vbeta segments and 13 reverse primers for TCR Jbeta segments was used. The CDR3 region of rearranged TCR beta genes was amplified from genomic DNA with a multiplex PCR assay. Amplified TCR beta libraries were sequenced as 87-base-pair reads on the Illumina HiSeq System. Per the source publication's procedure: A later analysis tallied around 82 million unique TCR beta chains across the 610 or so repertoires, and approximately 9.9 million of those chains were shared by two or more donors. Raw reads were error-corrected and collapsed into unique sequences by a nearest-neighbor algorithm in which closely related sequences were merged to remove PCR and sequencing errors. CDR3 sequences were aligned to IMGT reference sequences to assign V, D and J gene segments. Each retained sequence needed at least a six-nucleotide match to both a V gene segment and a J gene segment. A rearrangement counted as productive if the CDR3 had no stop codons and remained in frame with V and J, and every other rearrangement counted as non-productive. Following IMGT convention, CDR3 was defined as the stretch from the second conserved V-encoded cysteine to the conserved J-encoded phenylalanine. Sequences without an unambiguous match to a single V gene segment were excluded from the earlier analysis of 587 of the donors. An earlier analysis of under 750 of the donors called V segments functional above 56.7% productive rearrangements and segregating when the between-donor standard deviation exceeded 5%. To diagnose cytomegalovirus status from the catalog of TCR beta chain sequences, a statistical classification framework was built. A later analysis assigned V and J genes by comparing TCR nucleotide sequences with IMGT/GENE-DB human TR gene sequences. In a later analysis, CDR3 sequences and most-parsimonious VDJ recombination scenarios were assigned using the TCRdist pipeline. In a later analysis, each TCR beta chain was defined by its CDR3 amino acid sequence together with its V-gene family, and reads lacking a unique V-gene family were excluded. In a later analysis, 500 to 650 highly shared, low-generation-probability nucleotide sequences were removed to address suspected cross-contamination and a sequencing artifact. In a later analysis, a clonal expansion index was calculated for each public chain from normalized within-repertoire ranks of inferred template counts. Generation probabilities in a later analysis came from a VDJ recombination model fitted to out-of-frame rearrangements, and those results were checked against IGoR. A later analysis scored TCR-TCR, TCR-HLA and TCR-CMV co-occurrence with hypergeometric tests, applying a repertoire-size bias correction to TCR pairs. False discovery rates were estimated in a later analysis by permuting HLA or CMV assignments 20 times. In a later analysis, co-occurring TCRs were grouped using DBSCAN, with TCRdist sequence similarity added in when clustering inside HLA-allele-positive subsets. Repertoires with fewer than 30,000 or more than 120,000 public chains, plus five repertoires with anomalous nucleotide sharing, were excluded from co-occurrence clustering. Entries here come from immuneACCESS through TCRdb and include only in-frame sequences with V and J called. Some clones fail to appear in such tables; in the studies checked, an unresolved V gene covers under half of the shortfall, and the cause of the remainder is unknown. V, J and clone size derive from that table, while D and trimming were established from the DNA sequence. Recorded for this sample are about 160,000 clones; 87% of them occurred a single time. The ten largest clones capture more than 0.7% of the sample.

The cohort consisted of 650 to 850 healthy bone marrow donors. All cohort members were sampled while nominally healthy, although unrecorded immune exposures were likely present. The donor was CMV seronegative and was included in the group of about 350 seronegative cohort members. Every donor gave a peripheral blood sample, and the peripheral blood mononuclear cells from that sample were used for TCR beta sequencing. The Qiagen DNeasy Blood Extraction Kit was used to extract genomic DNA from the blood cell samples. This sample is drawn from a study of cytomegalovirus exposure and HLA in healthy donors (dated by TCRdb to 2016 to 2017). For the wider study: According to an earlier analysis of 587 of the donors, some 180 million T cells yielded some 120 million unique TCR beta sequences and approximately 300 Gb of sequence data. An early release covering over 500 HLA-typed donors comprised about 300 gigabases of sequencing data and roughly 86 million unique TCR sequences. Of the 300 to 500 genotyped donors, approximately 80% were placed in the genetic ancestry cluster associated with self-reported Caucasian donors. The study aimed to test whether signatures of past pathogen exposure could be identified by cataloging public T cell receptors. The T cell repertoires of roughly 660 subjects were profiled by immunosequencing and related to cytomegalovirus serostatus. In addition to the first cohort of approximately 650 subjects, a separate validation cohort of 130 or so different subjects was used. To predict cytomegalovirus infection status, the study combined high-throughput TCR immunosequencing, statistical association of individual TCRs with disease status, and machine learning. In a later analysis, previously published TCR beta repertoires from fewer than 750 donors were re-analyzed and high-resolution HLA genotyping was added so that TCR occurrence patterns could be studied. Rather than using new phenotypic data, the later analysis identified candidate immune exposures from TCR beta sequences and from how often those sequences occurred across donors. In an earlier analysis of 500 to 650 of the donors, high-throughput TCR beta sequencing was used to judge whether each TCR beta V gene segment behaved as functional or pseudogenic. Donor age, sex, ethnicity and CMV serostatus were compiled alongside the repertoire data. A later genetic analysis took genome-wide SNP genotypes for 398 of the 666 donors and used that subset as a discovery cohort. All discovery cohort repertoires had been generated using a single sequencing platform. HLA typing included class I and class II loci at four-digit resolution. The number of donors typed differed by locus, with roughly 620-630 for A, B, C, DRB1 and DQB1, roughly 520 for DQA1, over 600 for DPA1, and approximately 470 for DPB1. Roughly five DR-DQ haplotypes were handled as single units for association and clustering because linkage in the cohort was strong. Across approximately 420 genotyped donors of the cohort, an average of about 220,000 unique TCR beta nucleotide sequences per donor were sequenced, and about a sixth of those sequences were non-productive.

General conclusions and limits of the study: A total of about 180 TCR beta chains were listed by the study as associated with cytomegalovirus. Compared with equally common non-associated chains, HLA-associated TCR beta chains in a later analysis were more clonally expanded and had lower generation probabilities. According to a later genetic analysis, donors in an Asian-associated ancestry cluster had fewer N-insertions in productive TCRs than the roughly 670-donor mean. Roughly 15 rarely observed V segments, including chromosome 9 orphons, were excluded from the earlier analysis of almost 600 of the donors because counts were too low. Most CMV-associated TCR beta chains appeared to be HLA-restricted in a later analysis, and the HLA associations seemed to be driven largely by CMV exposure. For the cohort, immune exposure information was limited to CMV serostatus. Because HLA typing was unavailable for some donors at each locus, only the typed subset was used in association tests. Some IMGT-functional V segments, including TRBV6-2 and TRBV6-3, could not be distinguished by the 87-base-pair reads and were therefore excluded. A further reported finding was that TCR beta sequences accurately predicted the HLA-A and HLA-B alleles for most subjects in the first cohort. When HLA alleles, especially DR and DQ, strongly co-occurred, TCR associations were difficult to assign to individual alleles. The authors suggested that the approach could potentially be generalized to other disease states and immunological phenotypes. Most TCR sequences were observed very rarely across donors, whereas some public TCRs were present in many individuals. Specific HLA alleles were associated with over 15,000 TCR beta sequences at a false discovery rate of 0.05 in a later analysis. A cluster of highly shared sequence variants was judged likely to represent a technical artifact of the sequencing pipeline. The classifier was reported to diagnose cytomegalovirus status with high specificity and sensitivity in both the original and validation cohorts. In vitro tests confirmed that three of the cytomegalovirus-associated TCR beta chains recognize cytomegalovirus antigens. Roughly uniform sequencing depth across donors was assumed in presence/absence analyses, although this assumption may not hold. A later analysis reported that several top co-occurrence clusters appeared linked to parvovirus B19, influenza, CMV and Epstein-Barr virus. According to a later analysis, TCR association rates differed among HLA loci, with DRB1 alleles showing the most associated TCRs and HLA-C alleles showing the fewest. V-gene and J-gene trimming of TCR beta chains was associated with a missense DCLRE1C variant in a later genetic analysis, and the association was replicated in an independent cohort. Linkage disequilibrium might explain the correlated functional status among segregating V segments, but an unknown experimental factor could not be ruled out. The cohort was sequenced for TCR beta chains only, and without alpha or paired-chain data the features that could be detected were limited. In an earlier analysis of roughly 500 of the donors, most TCR beta V segments appeared in productive rearrangements about 90% or about 30% of the time, broadly matching IMGT annotations.

The chain is encoded by TRBV5-1 joined to TRBJ2-2, with TRBD2 identical over 14 junction bases. The origin of this receptor is a woman aged 25 to 45 in good health and CMV-seronegative. Sequences were obtained from PBMCs. The CDR3 region: CASSSRGLAGAGTGELFF. The sequenced DNA: TGCGCCAGCAGCTCTCGGGGACTAGCGGGGGCGGGCACCGGGGAGCTGTTTTTT.